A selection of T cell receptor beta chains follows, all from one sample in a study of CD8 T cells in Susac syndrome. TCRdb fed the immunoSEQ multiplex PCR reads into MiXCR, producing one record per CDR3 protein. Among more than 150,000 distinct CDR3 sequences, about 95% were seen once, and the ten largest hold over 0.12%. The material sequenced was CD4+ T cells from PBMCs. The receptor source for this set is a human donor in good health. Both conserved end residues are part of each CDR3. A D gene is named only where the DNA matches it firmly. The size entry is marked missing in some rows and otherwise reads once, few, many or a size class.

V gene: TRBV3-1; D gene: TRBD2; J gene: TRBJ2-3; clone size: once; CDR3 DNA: TGTGCCAGCAGCCAGGAGCGGGGGAGCACAGATACGCAGTATTTT; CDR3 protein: CASSQERGSTDTQYF
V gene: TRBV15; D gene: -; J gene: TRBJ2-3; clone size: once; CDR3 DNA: TGTGCCACCAGCGGGAGCGGAACAGATACGCAGTATTTT; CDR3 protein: CATSGSGTDTQYF
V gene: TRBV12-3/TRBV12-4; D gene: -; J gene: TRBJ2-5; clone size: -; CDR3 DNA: TGTGCCAGCAGTTTCCTTGGAGGGGGCGGTAGACAAGAGACCCAGTACTTC; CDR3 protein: CASSFLGGGGRQETQYF
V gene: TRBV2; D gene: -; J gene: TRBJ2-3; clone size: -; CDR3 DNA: TGTGCCAGCAGTGAAAGAGGATATACGCAGTATTTT; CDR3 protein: CASSERGYTQYF
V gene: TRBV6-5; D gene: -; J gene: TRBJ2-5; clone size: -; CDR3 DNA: TGTGCCAGCAGCCGATTAGGTGGGGATCAAGAGACCCAGTACTTC; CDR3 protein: CASSRLGGDQETQYF
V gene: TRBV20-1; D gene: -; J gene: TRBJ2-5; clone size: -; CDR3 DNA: TGCAGTGCTAGACCACCAGGGAGGGAGACCCAGTACTTC; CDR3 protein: CSARPPGRETQYF
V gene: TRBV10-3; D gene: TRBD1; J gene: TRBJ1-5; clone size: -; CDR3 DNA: TGTGCCATCAGTCCCCGGGACAGGGCTCAGCCCCAGCATTTT; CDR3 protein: CAISPRDRAQPQHF
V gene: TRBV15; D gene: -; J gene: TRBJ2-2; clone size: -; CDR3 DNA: TGTGCCACCAGCAGAGGGGGCATAGCGGTCACCGGGGAGCTGTTTTTT; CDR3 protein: CATSRGGIAVTGELFF
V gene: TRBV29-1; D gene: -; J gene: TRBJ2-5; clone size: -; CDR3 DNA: TGCAGCGTCTACGGGTTCCAAGAGACCCAGTACTTC; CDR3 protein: CSVYGFQETQYF
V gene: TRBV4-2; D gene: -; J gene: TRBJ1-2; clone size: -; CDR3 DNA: TGTGCCAGCAGCCACAGTGGGGAGGGAGGGAACGGCTACACCTTC; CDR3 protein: CASSHSGEGGNGYTF
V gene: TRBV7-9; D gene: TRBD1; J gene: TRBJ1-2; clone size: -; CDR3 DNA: TGTGCCAGCAGCCGACAGGGTGTGAATGGCTACACCTTC; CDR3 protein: CASSRQGVNGYTF
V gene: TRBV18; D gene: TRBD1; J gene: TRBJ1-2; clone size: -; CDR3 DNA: TGTGCCAGCTCACCCCTGGGGCAGGGGGCCGATGGCTACACCTTC; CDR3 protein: CASSPLGQGADGYTF
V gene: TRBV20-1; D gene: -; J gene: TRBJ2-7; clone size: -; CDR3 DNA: TGCAGTGCTAGAGTCCCCACCAAATCCTACGAGCAGTACTTC; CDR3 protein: CSARVPTKSYEQYF
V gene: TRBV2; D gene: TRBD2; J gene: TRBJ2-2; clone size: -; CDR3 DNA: TGTGCCAGCAGTAAGGGACTAGCCTTAAACACCGGGGAGCTGTTTTTT; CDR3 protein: CASSKGLALNTGELFF